The clone carrying this T cell receptor beta chain showed up just a few times. The V gene's germline CDR1 is DFQATT and CDR2 SNEGSKA (reference sequence). CDR3 size: 14 residues. The V gene lost 6 bases and the J gene lost 2 bases, with 14 bases spanning the gap. These data originate in a study of blood T cells in healthy people across ages. Combining a sample-barcoded 5' primer with a J-beta primer mix, a second PCR ran for roughly 7 to 12 cycles. TCRdb reprocessed the 5' RACE reads with MiXCR, giving one entry per CDR3 protein. The repertoire holds 1,800,000 or so distinct CDR3 sequences, with about two fifths as singletons.

The TCR sequence derives from a human donor in good health. The gene calls are TRBV20-1 and TRBJ2-1, with a tentative D call TRBD1 (5 bases). Sample: blood. CDR3 bases: TGCAGTGCAAAAGGGGCCATAACCTACAATGAGCAGTTCTTC. This sequence encodes CSAKGAITYNEQFF.